This T cell receptor beta chain was identified during a study of blood T cell repertoires in COVID-19. Study-wide context: T cells, B-cell-depleted T cells, or PBMCs provided the cDNA or gDNA that served as material.

Only one count was recorded for this clone. TCRdb's copy holds only in-frame clones and misses some; the assay was immunoSEQ multiplex PCR. Among roughly 150,000 clones, around four fifths were seen once, and the ten largest hold around 6.2%. J was trimmed by 5 bases and V by 3 bases; bases with no gene match: 1. The CDR3 is 12 amino acids. CDR1 is LNHNV, CDR2 YYDKDF, per germline (reference sequence). The sequence came from a middle-aged woman who had recovered from COVID-19. The chain links TRBV15 to TRBJ2-7, with 7 bases identical to TRBD1. The sample was PBMCs or T cells enriched from blood (not recorded which). The CDR3 spells CATSSDRDEQYF. The CDR3 DNA follows: TGTGCCACCAGCAGCGACAGGGACGAGCAGTACTTC. The whole variable domain, filled in from reference TRBV15 and TRBJ2-7, reads DAMVIQNPRYQVTQFGKPVTLSCSQTLNHNVMYWYQQKSSQAPKLLFHYYDKDFNNEADTPDNFQSRRPNTSFCFLDIRSPGLGDTAMYLCATSSDRDEQYFGPGTRLTVT.